The clone carrying this TCR beta chain was seen only a few times. The antigen is not known. Single cDNA molecules in the library carried unique molecular identifiers attached during preparation. Per the original data handling: Samples held a median of 95,638 TCRs, range 23,224–690,600. In TCRdb, the RACE reads were re-called with MiXCR into one record per CDR3 protein. These V and J calls derive from TCRdb rather than the authors' analysis. Seen here are 75,000 to 95,000 distinct CDR3 sequences, approximately 12% observed once, and the top ten hold roughly 3.6%. This sample was included in a study of human T cells and chemical hapten exposure. The overall study: Sensitization used 2% DPC on roughly 2 cm by roughly 2 cm upper inner arm skin. Overall study findings and caveats: Sensitization with DPC brought no change to TCRs above 1 in 1000 in frequency.

V was clipped by 2 bases and J by 3 bases, with 10 bases between them. In germline, CDR1 is ENHRY, CDR2 SYGVKD. The CDR3 covers 14 residues. This sample's time point: patch test 1, 2 weeks after DPC sensitization. Treatment of the sample: therapeutic diphenylcyclopropenone sensitization with weekly scalp DPC. Material: whole blood, obtained in connection with sensitization to the hapten diphenylcyclopropenone (DPC). V is TRBV10-3 and J is TRBJ1-2; perhaps TRBD1 as D (6 bases). The clonotype originates from a woman in her fifties or sixties with alopecia areata. Some clones in this sample may be carry-over from other donors' samples. Here the CDR3 DNA reads TGTGCCATCAGTGAGACACAGGGTTACTATGGCTACACCTTC. This sequence encodes CAISETQGYYGYTF.